This TCR beta chain was sequenced in a study of shared clonotypes between healthy human individuals. The method was immunoSEQ multiplex PCR; TCRdb's version includes in-frame clones alone and lacks a portion of them. The sample yields over a million clones, about 75% seen once. CDR1 and CDR2 from the germline V gene are SGHNT and YYREEE (reference sequence). With V trimmed by 1 base and J by 5 bases, 10 bases remained unmatched. This CDR3 spans 17 amino acids. Specimen: memory CD4+ T cells sorted from blood. Sample subset: CD45RA-negative fraction. J is TRBJ1-1 and V is TRBV5-4, with 11 nucleotides matching TRBD1. The origin of this receptor is a man younger than 30 in good health. The CDR3 protein is CASSLPWTGGAGTEAFF. The CDR3 DNA follows: TGTGCCAGCAGCTTGCCCTGGACAGGGGGCGCGGGAACTGAAGCTTTCTTT.